This TCR beta chain is drawn from a study of vaccination and CD4 T cells after COVID-19 (dated by TCRdb to between 2021 and 2024). About the investigation overall: SARS-CoV-2 positivity had been established in the convalescent patients by nasal swab PCR, and mild disease was recorded in several of these patients and severe disease in one. In the convalescent cohort there were six males and four females, among whom were two Hispanic individuals, seven Caucasians, two Asians and one multiracial person. Each participant got two doses of either the Pfizer-BioNTech BNT162b2 vaccine (n=8) or the Moderna mRNA-1273 vaccine (n=2). Post-COVID blood samples were collected from convalescent patients a median of roughly 100 days after diagnosis, with a range of roughly 30 to 170 days. Post-vaccine blood samples were collected a median of around 70 days after the second vaccine dose, ranging from about 12 to 250 days. For stimulating the cultures, overlapping spike peptide pools were used, derived from SARS-CoV-2 as well as from the common cold coronaviruses HCoV-NL63, HCoV-OC43 and HCoV-229E. Control cultures received a CEFX viral epitope pool as the positive control, an HIV-1 Nef peptide pool as the negative control, or no peptide. In 10 COVID-19 convalescent patients and a handful of infection-naive healthy vaccine recipients, the spike-specific CD4+ TCR repertoire before mRNA vaccination was compared with the repertoire after mRNA vaccination.

This clonotype was seen only a few times. This receptor's antigen is unknown. No much larger clone is present one base from it, and per-base qualities are unavailable. Library construction relied on PCR. At the Johns Hopkins FTIC core, DNA from the cultured CD4+ T cells underwent TCR sequencing with the Oncomine TCR Beta short-read assay. The QIAamp micro DNA kit was used to extract genomic DNA from the cultured CD4+ T cells. Oncomine TCR Beta libraries made from cultured CD4+ T cells were pooled using unique dual indexes and sequenced on an Illumina iSeq 100. As for how the authors treated the data: Non-productive sequences were removed, and CDR3s that did not start with C, did not end with F or W, or were shorter than 7 amino acids were discarded. The MANAFEST web application was used to identify antigen-specific clonotypes by comparing peptide-stimulated wells against reference wells and other culture wells. For a clone to be called positive, the clone needed an FDR below 0.05, an odds ratio above 5, and a productive frequency above 0.1% in at least two of three replicate wells. A clonotype counted as cross-reactive if it showed significant expansion both in the SARS-CoV-2 spike wells and in at least one common cold coronavirus spike condition. Using R version 3.6.1, CDR3 homology was evaluated through Levenshtein distances (stringdist) along with unrooted phylogenetic trees (ape). Clones were called with MiXCR by TCRdb after fastp trimmed the public reads at Q25, and only in-frame beta chains were retained. Duplicate CDR3 protein sequences are folded into a single record with the most common DNA and genes. TCRdb, not the original authors, processed these V and J calls. The sample records approximately 19,000 distinct CDR3 sequences, just over 60% of which are singletons. Jointly, the top ten make up 7.5% to 9.5% of the sample.

The paper's findings and limits, for the study overall: An increase in the median number of SARS-CoV-2-reactive clonotypes from around 20 after infection to some 40 after vaccination was observed, but the change was not found to be significant. Of the vaccine-specific clones in convalescent patients, 304 of 307, or nearly all, reacted only to SARS-CoV-2 spike and did not cross-react with common cold coronaviruses. Relatively few convalescent patients were included in the study, and early timepoints after natural infection were not analyzed. Among the post-vaccine SARS-CoV-2-reactive clones in convalescent patients, a median around 86% showed up only after vaccination, which suggests vaccine-specific priming.

The label giving this sample's treatment or condition can be read as: roughly ten-day PBMC culture with coronavirus spike peptide pools or control peptides (ViraFEST assay). To expand antigen-specific T cells with peptide pools and then pick out the expanded clonotypes through TCR sequencing, the study relied on the ViraFEST assay. The convalescent patients' positive SARS-CoV-2 PCR tests were from March to December 2020, which was before the Alpha, Beta and Delta variants emerged in the United States. Each well held roughly 2.2 million PBMCs cultured in IMDM containing approximately 5% human AB serum and approximately 9.8 IU/ml IL-2, with 8 to 10 ug/ml peptide pools added. Half of the culture medium was replaced with fresh IL-2-containing medium on days 3 and 7. CD4+ T cells were isolated after approximately ten days of culture through negative selection using the EasySep CD4+ T cell isolation kit. Ficoll-Paque Plus gradient centrifugation was used to isolate PBMCs from whole blood, and the isolated PBMCs were then either used fresh or cryopreserved at -140C. Culture conditions were generally each tested in triplicate wells.

The junction shows trimming of 5 bases on V and 2 bases on J, and the gene matches do not reach 2 bases of it. Including the terminal cysteine and phenylalanine, the CDR3 comprises 13 residues. Only the CDR3 DNA stays, 39 bases, in frame from base 1. The CDR1 and CDR2 encoded by the germline V gene are MNHNS and SASEGT. This TCR was recovered from a human donor who had recovered from COVID-19. Recombination linked TRBV6-1 to TRBJ1-2; TRBD1 fits 7 bases in the junction. What was sequenced was CD4+ T cells from blood, cultured in vitro. At the DNA level, the sequence is TGTGCCAGCAGTCAACAGGGGAACTATGGCTACACCTTC. Its translation reads: CASSQQGNYGYTF.